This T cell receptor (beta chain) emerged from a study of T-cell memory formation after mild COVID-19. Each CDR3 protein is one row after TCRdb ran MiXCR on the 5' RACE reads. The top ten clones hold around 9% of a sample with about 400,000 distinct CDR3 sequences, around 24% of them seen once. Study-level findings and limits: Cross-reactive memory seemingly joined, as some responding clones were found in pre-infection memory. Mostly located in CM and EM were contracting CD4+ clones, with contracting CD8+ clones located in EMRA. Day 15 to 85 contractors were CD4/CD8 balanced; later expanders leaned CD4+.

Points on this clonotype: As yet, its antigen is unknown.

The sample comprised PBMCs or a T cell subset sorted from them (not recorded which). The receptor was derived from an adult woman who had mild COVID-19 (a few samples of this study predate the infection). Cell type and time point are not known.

CDR3 residues: CASSETSGSYEQYF. The CDR3 nucleotides are TGTGCCAGCAGCGAGACTAGCGGATCCTACGAGCAGTACTTC. The rearrangement joins TRBV4-2 to TRBJ2-7, with 9 bases matching TRBD2. The J segment lost 1 base and the V segment lost 5 bases, leaving 3 bases of the junction unmatched. The germline V gene has CDR1 LGHNA and CDR2 YNFKEQ. This CDR3 is 14 amino acids long.